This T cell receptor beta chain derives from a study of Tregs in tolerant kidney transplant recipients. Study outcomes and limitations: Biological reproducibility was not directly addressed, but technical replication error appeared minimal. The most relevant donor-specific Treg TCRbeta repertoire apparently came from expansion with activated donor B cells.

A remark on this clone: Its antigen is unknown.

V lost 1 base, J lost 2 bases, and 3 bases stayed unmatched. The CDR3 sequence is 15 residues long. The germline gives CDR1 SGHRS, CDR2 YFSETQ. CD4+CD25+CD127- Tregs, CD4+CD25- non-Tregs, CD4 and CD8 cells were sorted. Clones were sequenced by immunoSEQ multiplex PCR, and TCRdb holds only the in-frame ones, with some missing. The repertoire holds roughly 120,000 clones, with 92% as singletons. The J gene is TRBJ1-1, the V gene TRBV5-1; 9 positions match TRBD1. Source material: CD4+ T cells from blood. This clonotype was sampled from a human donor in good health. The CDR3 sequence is CASSLLDRGNTEAFF. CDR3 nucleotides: TGCGCCAGCAGCTTGCTGGACAGGGGAAACACTGAAGCTTTCTTT.